The clone carrying this T cell receptor beta chain occurred a few times. The authors prepared the TCRbeta library with unique molecular identifiers. TCRdb redid the calling of the PCR reads with MiXCR, one entry per CDR3 protein. The repertoire holds under 400,000 distinct CDR3 sequences, with roughly 25% as singletons. There are 17 residues in the CDR3. V lost 4 bases and J 1 base, leaving 19 bases between the germline ends. Germline lookup yields CDR1 SGDLS and CDR2 YYNGEE. This record comes from a study of T-cell reconstitution after alpha-beta-depleted transplantation in children. This sequence originates from a male patient younger than 18 who had a stem cell transplant for acute lymphoblastic leukemia, so the T cells may come from the graft donor. The chain uses TRBV9 and TRBJ2-3, with D perhaps TRBD2 (6 bases). Sequencing was performed on PBMCs, mostly from graft donor cells, taken 180 days after TCRalphabeta/CD19-depleted stem cell transplant. CDR3: CASSSNDWGDGTDTQYF. The CDR3 nucleotides read TGTGCCAGCAGCTCGAACGATTGGGGGGATGGCACAGATACGCAGTATTTT.